This T cell receptor beta chain is from a study of blood T cells in healthy people across ages. Study as a whole: Per two T cells, about one barcoded beta molecule was captured through template switching. The study, taken as a whole, reports: The authors considered diversity estimates from one million T cells to be underestimates.

A remark on this clonotype: The antigen remains undetermined. A read error may account for a junction end that differs from germline.

Every donor gave approximately 10 milliliters of peripheral blood. Next came a second PCR, run for about 6 to 11 cycles, which used a sample-barcoded 5' primer along with a J-beta primer mix. CDR3-containing paired-end reads numbered at least 2.5 million in each sample. TCRdb reprocessed the 5' RACE reads with MiXCR, giving one entry per CDR3 protein. This table has a few hundred thousand distinct CDR3 sequences, 45% to 60% appearing once. Per germline, CDR1 SGHAT and CDR2 FQNNGV. This CDR3 has 15 amino acids. What was sequenced was blood. The V call is TRBV11-2, the J call TRBJ2-7; 11 positions match TRBD2. The TCR originated in a man between 60 and 70 years old in good health. The DNA of the CDR3 is TGTGTCAGCAGCTTAGTTCCTAGCGGGAGGTACGAGCAGTACTTC. Encoded protein: CVSSLVPSGRYEQYF.